Below are 4 T cell receptor beta chains sequenced from a single sample in a study of control samples from healthy donors and cancer patients (dated by TCRdb to about 2020). The library was generated by the immunoSEQ multiplex PCR assay. The table was pulled from immuneACCESS by TCRdb, which kept in-frame rearrangements only. Such tables lose some clones; where checked, under half of the loss comes from unresolved V genes, and the rest has no known cause. A total of under 200,000 clones appear in this sample, roughly 93% of them only once. About 4% of the sample is taken by the ten largest. The material sequenced was blood. Receptor source: a woman aged 55-70 years in good health.

The chain uses TRBV12-3 or TRBV12-4 and TRBJ2-5; no definite D call. The CDR3 contains 13 residues. Trimming took off 7 bases at V and 4 bases at J, with 13 bases between the two ends. The CDR3 DNA reads as TGTGCCAGCAACGGAAGACCAAGAGAGACCCAGTACTTC. Translating it yields CASNGRPRETQYF.

Only one count was recorded for this clone. The chain employs TRBV6-4 and TRBJ2-7; D is undetermined. The CDR3 runs to 13 residues. Trimming cost V 6 bases and J 0 bases, with 9 bases left between them. Germline V gene lookup returns CDR1 MRHNA and CDR2 SNTAGT. The CDR3 here is CASSWMSSYEQYF. The CDR3 nucleotides are TGTGCCAGCAGCTGGATGAGCTCCTACGAGCAGTACTTC.

The chain combines TRBV15 with TRBJ1-3; 8 bases align to TRBD1. Germline V gene sequence: CDR1 LNHNV, CDR2 YYDKDF (reference sequence). The length of the CDR3 is 15 residues. V was pared by 4 bases and J by 2 bases, with 4 bases of the junction left unmatched. In DNA, the CDR3 is TGTGCCACCAGCATTTCGGACAGGGCTGGAAACACCATATATTTT. The encoded protein is CATSISDRAGNTIYF.

This clone occurred once. The V and J genes are TRBV25-1 and TRBJ1-5; TRBD1 might be the D (5 bases). Germline assignment: CDR1 MGHDK and CDR2 SYGVNS. There are 14 residues in the CDR3. Trimming cost V 10 bases and J 0 bases, with 13 bases left between them. This CDR3 reads CATTGTDSNQPQHF. CDR3 in DNA: TGTGCCACCACCGGGACGGATAGCAATCAGCCCCAGCATTTT.